The clone carrying this T cell receptor (beta chain) was seen a few times. Its matching antigen is unknown. These data belong to a study of Ad26.COV2.S vaccination and SARS-CoV-2 variants. About the study: In the study, Ad26.COV2.S was injected intramuscularly once, or twice 56 days apart. Study-level results: Total T cell responses may have been underestimated by the TCR breadth and depth analyses.

Produced via immunoSEQ multiplex PCR; TCRdb's table is partial and in-frame only. In the table there are fewer than 400,000 clones, 89% of which are singletons. The sample's treatment: some 20 received Ad26.COV2.S at low or high dose, single or two shots; about five received placebo; per-sample allocation not given. Collection of samples fell on day 63 after the first vaccine or placebo injection. Expressing Wuhan-strain SARS-CoV-2 spike, an Ad26 vector served as the vaccine. Germline loops: CDR1 MGHRA, CDR2 YSYEKL. This CDR3 contains 17 residues. V was pared by 0 bases and J by 7 bases, with 10 bases of the junction left unmatched.

The chain uses TRBV4-1 and TRBJ2-1; 9 bases are a match to TRBD2. The sequencing here drew on peripheral blood, taken in a trial of Ad26.COV2.S vaccine versus placebo. This sequence originates from a person aged 18-60 years who received the Ad26.COV2.S COVID-19 vaccine or a placebo. CDR3 nucleotide sequence: TGCGCCAGCAGCCAAGATGTAGGCGGGAGGGCCGGGAATGAGCAGTTCTTC. Amino acid sequence: CASSQDVGGRAGNEQFF.